The 21 T cell receptor beta chains presented below share a single source sample, sequenced in a study of healthy donors' naive CD4 and CD8 T cells. Starting from approximately 500 ng of total RNA, TCR libraries were made with linear amplification. TCRdb recomputed calls from the reads with MiXCR, one row per CDR3 protein. The table lists approximately 180,000 distinct CDR3 sequences, 74% of them singletons. The material sequenced was naive CD4+ and CD8+ T cells sorted from blood, pooled from several donors. Receptors originate from a pool of human donors in good health; the sample pools cells from several healthy donors.

The V and J genes are TRBV6-5 and TRBJ2-1, with D perhaps matching TRBD2 (6 bases). This CDR3 has 15 amino acids. V was shortened by 5 bases and J by 2 bases, with 13 bases between the two germline ends. Looked up from germline, CDR1 is MNHEY and CDR2 is SVGAGI. The CDR3 is CASSEVGGAYNEQFF. The CDR3 DNA reads TGTGCCAGCAGTGAAGTTGGAGGGGCCTACAATGAGCAGTTCTTC.

V and J are TRBV6-5 and TRBJ2-7; possibly TRBD2 for D (5 bases). This CDR3 is 14 amino acids long. CDR1 and CDR2 (germline): MNHEY, SVGAGI. Deletions cut 2 bases from V and 5 bases from J, with 13 bases between. The CDR3 DNA follows: TGTGCCAGCAGTTACGCCGGGGTTGGCGACGAGCAGTACTTC. Protein: CASSYAGVGDEQYF.

A remark on this clonotype: The germline gene is not matched at one end of the junction; a read error may be the cause. The rearrangement uses TRBV5-1 and TRBJ1-3; 10 bases are a match to TRBD1. The CDR3 spans 16 residues. Germline assignment: CDR1 SGHRS and CDR2 YFSETQ. Here the CDR3 DNA reads TGTGCCAGCAGCCCGGACAGGGGGTTTCCCGGAAACACCATATATTTT. It specifies CASSPDRGFPGNTIYF.

This chain joins TRBV6-5 and TRBJ2-1; 7 bases match TRBD1. J was trimmed by 5 bases and V by 7 bases; bases with no gene match: 11. The CDR3 has 15 residues. The V gene's germline CDR1 is MNHEY and CDR2 SVGAGI. In DNA form, the CDR3 reads TGTGCCAGCACCGGACCAGGGGGATGGAACAATGAGCAGTTCTTC. Translating gives CASTGPGGWNNEQFF.

The chain carries TRBV30 and TRBJ2-2; no clear D gene. Germline CDR1 and CDR2: GTSNPN and SVGIG (reference sequence). V was clipped by 2 bases and J by 3 bases, with 4 bases between them. CDR3 length: 12 amino acids. CDR3 coding DNA: TGTGCCTGGAGTCCGGACACCGGGGAGCTGTTTTTT. This encodes CAWSPDTGELFF.

V usage is TRBV19 and J usage is TRBJ1-1; tentative D call: TRBD1 (5 bases). From germline, CDR1 is LNHDA and CDR2 SQIVND (reference sequence). The CDR3 has 11 amino acids. V lost 3 bases to trimming and J lost 8 bases, with 7 bases between them. CDR3 amino acids: CASSMGPEAFF. In DNA form, the CDR3 reads TGTGCCAGTAGTATGGGGCCAGAAGCTTTCTTT. Full variable domain (remainder filled in from reference TRBV19 and TRBJ1-1): DGGITQSPKYLFRKEGQNVTLSCEQNLNHDAMYWYRQDPGQGLRLIYYSQIVNDFQKGDIAEGYSVSREKKESFPLTVTSAQKNPTAFYLCASSMGPEAFFGQGTRLTVV.

The chain links TRBV19 to TRBJ1-1, with 9 bases identical to TRBD1. This CDR3 is 13 amino acids long. Germline trimming cut 6 bases from V and 5 bases from J; bases unmatched to any gene: 4. CDR1 and CDR2 from the germline V gene are LNHDA and SQIVND (reference sequence). In nucleotides, the CDR3 is TGTGCCAGTAGGACAGGGGGGAGGACTGAAGCTTTCTTT. The encoded protein is CASRTGGRTEAFF.

This clonotype showed up just a few times. V usage is TRBV19 and J usage is TRBJ1-1; TRBD1 aligns across 7 bases. There are 13 residues in the CDR3. V lost 8 bases and J lost 1; bases outside the gene matches: 4. CDR1 LNHDA and CDR2 SQIVND come from the germline V gene (reference sequence). CDR3 in amino acids: CASLRQGNTEAFF. The CDR3 DNA is TGTGCCAGTCTACGACAGGGGAACACTGAAGCTTTCTTT.

This chain joins TRBV6-5 and TRBJ2-3, with 8 nucleotides matching TRBD1. The V gene's germline CDR1 is MNHEY and CDR2 SVGAGI. The CDR3 extends over 15 amino acids. V shed 6 bases and J 1 base; nucleotides not matched to a gene: 6. This CDR3 is CASSRKTGGTDTQYF. For the CDR3, the DNA is TGTGCCAGCAGCCGGAAGACAGGGGGCACAGATACGCAGTATTTT.

This rearrangement joins TRBV19 to TRBJ1-1; 7 bases are a match to TRBD1. The CDR3 runs to 14 residues. V dropped 5 bases and J dropped 1; count of bases not matched to a gene: 4. Per germline, CDR1 LNHDA and CDR2 SQIVND (reference sequence). The CDR3, as DNA: TGTGCCAGTAGTGAGGACAGGAGGAACACTGAAGCTTTCTTT. Its protein is CASSEDRRNTEAFF.

The chain uses TRBV30 and TRBJ2-2, with a possible D match to TRBD2 (5 bases). The CDR3 totals 15 residues. CDR1 and CDR2 (germline): GTSNPN, SVGIG (reference sequence). V gave up 0 bases and J gave up 4 bases, with 12 bases separating them. This chain's CDR3 is CAWSVLGATTGELFF. The CDR3 nucleotides are TGTGCCTGGAGTGTACTGGGAGCTACCACCGGGGAGCTGTTTTTT.

The V call is TRBV6-5, the J call TRBJ1-6; D might be TRBD1 (5 bases). The CDR3 is 19 amino acids. CDR1 is MNHEY, CDR2 SVGAGI, per germline. V was trimmed by 6 bases and J by 0 bases, leaving 21 bases between them. CDR3 region: CASRIALGGLASYNSPLHF. CDR3 DNA sequence: TGTGCCAGCAGAATCGCCCTCGGGGGTCTAGCCTCCTATAATTCACCCCTCCACTTT.

The V and J genes are TRBV29-1 and TRBJ2-3, with D unclear. Germline V lookup: CDR1 SQVTM, CDR2 ANQGSEA. This CDR3 contains 12 residues. V was cut by 7 bases and J by 1 base, with 9 bases left in between. This CDR3 reads CSAVRGTDTQYF. The CDR3, as DNA: TGCAGCGCCGTCAGAGGCACAGATACGCAGTATTTT.

This clonotype was observed a single time. V and J are TRBV6-5 and TRBJ2-1; D not resolved. The germline V and J ends were trimmed by 4 bases and 2 bases, with 15 bases remaining between them. The germline V gene encodes CDR1 MNHEY and CDR2 SVGAGI. CDR3 length: 16 residues. Here the CDR3 DNA reads TGTGCCAGCAGTTCCTCATCGACTGGACCCTACAATGAGCAGTTCTTC. Residues: CASSSSSTGPYNEQFF.

In its sample, this clonotype was seen a few times. The chain combines TRBV29-1 with TRBJ1-1; D is unclear. The CDR3 extends over 12 amino acids. The V gene's germline CDR1 is SQVTM and CDR2 ANQGSEA. Between the trimmed V and J ends, which lost 1 base and 1 base, there was a span of 4 bases. The CDR3 is CSVEGQNTEAFF. For the CDR3, the DNA is TGCAGCGTTGAAGGCCAGAACACTGAAGCTTTCTTT.

The gene calls are TRBV6-5 and TRBJ2-2; D perhaps matches TRBD2 (5 bases). V shed 6 bases and J shed 3 bases, with 11 bases lying between them. In germline, CDR1 is MNHEY, CDR2 SVGAGI. This CDR3 spans 14 amino acids. CDR3 in DNA: TGTGCCAGCAGCCAAAACGGGGACACCGGGGAGCTGTTTTTT. Its protein is CASSQNGDTGELFF.

The chain couples TRBV5-1 to TRBJ2-1; weak D call: TRBD2 (6 bases). This CDR3 region has 16 residues. Germline-derived CDR1 and CDR2 are SGHRS and YFSETQ. Deletions cut 1 base from V and 5 bases from J, with 16 bases between. DNA for the CDR3: TGCGCCAGCAGCTTGTGGTCGGGAGAGGGGAACAATGAGCAGTTCTTC. Translating gives CASSLWSGEGNNEQFF. Looking up the rest from reference TRBV5-1 and TRBJ2-1 gives the full variable domain: KAGVTQTPRYLIKTRGQQVTLSCSPISGHRSVSWYQQTPGQGLQFLFEYFSETQRNKGNFPGRFSGRQFSNSRSEMNVSTLELGDSALYLCASSLWSGEGNNEQFFGPGTRLTVL.

V is TRBV12-3 or TRBV12-4 and J is TRBJ2-1; TRBD2 matches 14 bases. The CDR3 spans 17 residues. V trimming: 7 bases; J trimming: 0 bases; junction bases outside the gene matches: 5. The CDR3: CASTGLAGGNSYNEQFF. Written as DNA, the CDR3 is TGTGCCAGCACAGGACTAGCGGGAGGCAACTCCTACAATGAGCAGTTCTTC.

This chain connects TRBV19 to TRBJ1-1; the D gene is possibly TRBD1 (5 bases). The CDR3 runs 12 residues. Germline loops: CDR1 LNHDA, CDR2 SQIVND (reference sequence). CDR3 region: CSWGEMNTEAFF. The CDR3 DNA reads as TGTTCGTGGGGGGAGATGAACACTGAAGCTTTCTTT.

This chain joins TRBV20-1 and TRBJ2-1; 7 nucleotides line up with TRBD1. The better agreement between TRBJ2-5 and the DNA end casts doubt on the J call. Per germline, CDR1 DFQATT and CDR2 SNEGSKA (reference sequence). The CDR3 totals 13 residues. The CDR3 here is CSATGTVGETQYF. The CDR3 DNA reads as TGCAGTGCTACAGGGACAGTTGGGGAGACCCAGTACTTC.

V gene TRBV29-1 combines with J gene TRBJ2-1; 11 bases align to TRBD1. The CDR3 runs 14 residues. The germline gives CDR1 SQVTM, CDR2 ANQGSEA. Germline trimming cut 5 bases from V and 6 bases from J; bases unmatched to any gene: 6. CDR3 nucleotide sequence: TGCAGCGTTAGGGACAGGGGGGATATCAATGAGCAGTTCTTC. This translates into CSVRDRGDINEQFF.